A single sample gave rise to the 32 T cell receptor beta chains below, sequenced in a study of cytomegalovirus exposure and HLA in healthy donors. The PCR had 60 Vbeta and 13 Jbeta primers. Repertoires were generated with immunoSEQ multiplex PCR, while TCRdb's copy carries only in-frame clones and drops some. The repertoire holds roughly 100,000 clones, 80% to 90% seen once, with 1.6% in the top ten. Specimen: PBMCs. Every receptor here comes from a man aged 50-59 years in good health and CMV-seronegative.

This CDR3 is CASSGLAGPVDTQYF. The CDR3 nucleotides are TGCGCCAGCAGTGGACTAGCGGGTCCGGTAGATACGCAGTATTTT. The chain is built from TRBV10-1 and TRBJ2-3; 10 bases agree with TRBD2. The CDR3 length is 15 residues. Trimming at V came to 4 bases and at J to 5 bases, leaving 6 bases not matched to a gene. Per germline, CDR1 WNHNN and CDR2 SYGVQD (reference sequence).

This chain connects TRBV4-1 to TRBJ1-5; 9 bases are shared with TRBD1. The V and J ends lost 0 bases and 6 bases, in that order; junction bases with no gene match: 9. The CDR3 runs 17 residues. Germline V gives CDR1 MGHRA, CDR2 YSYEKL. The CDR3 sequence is CASSQEGTGMLGQPQHF. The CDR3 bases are TGCGCCAGCAGCCAAGAAGGGACAGGGATGCTGGGTCAGCCCCAGCATTTT.

DNA for the CDR3: TGTGCCATCACCCAGGGGATGAACACTGAAGCTTTCTTT. Protein product: CAITQGMNTEAFF. The chain recombines TRBV10-3 with TRBJ1-1, with D tentatively TRBD1 (6 bases). Germline-derived CDR1 and CDR2 are ENHRY and SYGVKD. There are 13 residues in the CDR3. Trimming cost V 7 bases and J 0 bases, with 9 bases left between them.

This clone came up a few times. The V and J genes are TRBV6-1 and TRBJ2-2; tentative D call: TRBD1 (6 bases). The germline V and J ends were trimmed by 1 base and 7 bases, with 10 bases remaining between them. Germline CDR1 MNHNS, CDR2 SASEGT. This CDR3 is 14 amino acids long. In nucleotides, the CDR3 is TGTGCCAGCAGTGAAGGTGGGGACAACGGGGAGCTGTTTTTT. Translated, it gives CASSEGGDNGELFF.

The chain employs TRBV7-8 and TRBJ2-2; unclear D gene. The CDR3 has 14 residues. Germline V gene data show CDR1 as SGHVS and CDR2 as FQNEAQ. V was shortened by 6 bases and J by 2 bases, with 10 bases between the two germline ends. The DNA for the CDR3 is TGTGCCAGCAGTTCCTCAGTTAACACCGGGGAGCTGTTTTTT. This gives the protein CASSSSVNTGELFF.

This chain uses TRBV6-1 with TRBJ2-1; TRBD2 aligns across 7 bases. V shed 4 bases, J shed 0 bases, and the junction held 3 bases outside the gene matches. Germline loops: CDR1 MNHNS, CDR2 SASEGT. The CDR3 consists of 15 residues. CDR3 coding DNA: TGTGCCAGCAGTGCCCCGGGGGGCTCCTACAATGAGCAGTTCTTC. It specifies CASSAPGGSYNEQFF.

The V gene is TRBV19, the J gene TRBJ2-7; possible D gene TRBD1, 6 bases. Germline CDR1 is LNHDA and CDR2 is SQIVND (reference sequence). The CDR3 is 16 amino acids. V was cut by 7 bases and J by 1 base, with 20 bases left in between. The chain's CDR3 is CASTVVQGHPSYEQYF. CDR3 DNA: TGTGCCAGTACGGTTGTCCAGGGACACCCATCCTACGAGCAGTACTTC.

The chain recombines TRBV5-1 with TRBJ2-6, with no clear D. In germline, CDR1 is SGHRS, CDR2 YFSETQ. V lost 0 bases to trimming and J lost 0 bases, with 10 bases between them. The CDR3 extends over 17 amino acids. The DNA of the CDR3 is TGCGCCAGCAGCTTGGCCCAGTTTTCCTCTGGGGCCAACGTCCTGACTTTC. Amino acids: CASSLAQFSSGANVLTF. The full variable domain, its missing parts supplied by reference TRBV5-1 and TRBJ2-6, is KAGVTQTPRYLIKTRGQQVTLSCSPISGHRSVSWYQQTPGQGLQFLFEYFSETQRNKGNFPGRFSGRQFSNSRSEMNVSTLELGDSALYLCASSLAQFSSGANVLTFGAGSRLTVL.

The CDR3 nucleotides are TGTGCCAGCAGCCAATTCGGTATCGGTGTCGGAGGGGATACGTACGAGCAGTACTTC. Translated, it gives CASSQFGIGVGGDTYEQYF. The chain couples TRBV4-2 to TRBJ2-7, with a weak D call TRBD2 (6 bases). The CDR3 spans 19 residues. V gave up 2 bases and J gave up 4 bases, with 27 bases separating them. Germline CDR1 and CDR2: LGHNA and YNFKEQ.

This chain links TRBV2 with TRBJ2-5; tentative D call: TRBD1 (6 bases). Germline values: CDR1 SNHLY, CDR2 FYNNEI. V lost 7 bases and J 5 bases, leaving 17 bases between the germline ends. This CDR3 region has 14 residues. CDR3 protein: CASTGPGVLETQYF. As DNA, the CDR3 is TGTGCCAGCACAGGGCCAGGGGTTTTGGAGACCCAGTACTTC.

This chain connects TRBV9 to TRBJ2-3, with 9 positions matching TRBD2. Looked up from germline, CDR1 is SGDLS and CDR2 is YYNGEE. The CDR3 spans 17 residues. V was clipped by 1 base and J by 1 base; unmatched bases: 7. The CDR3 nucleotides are TGTGCCAGCAGCGTAAGGGCGGGGGGGCGGGGCACAGATACGCAGTATTTT. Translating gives CASSVRAGGRGTDTQYF.

CDR3 coding DNA: TGTGCCACCAGCAGACTCCCCAGGGGGAGCTCCTATAATTCACCCCTCCACTTT. Its protein is CATSRLPRGSSYNSPLHF. The chain employs TRBV15 and TRBJ1-6; 7 bases map to TRBD1. This CDR3 comprises 18 residues. Germline-derived CDR1 and CDR2 are LNHNV and YYDKDF (reference sequence). V shed 2 bases, J shed 0 bases, and the junction held 7 bases outside the gene matches.

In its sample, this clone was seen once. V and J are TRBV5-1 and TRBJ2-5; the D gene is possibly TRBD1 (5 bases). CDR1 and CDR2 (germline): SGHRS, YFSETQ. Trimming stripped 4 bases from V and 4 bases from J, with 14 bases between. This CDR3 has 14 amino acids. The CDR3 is CASSPDTGLETQYF. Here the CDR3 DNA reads TGCGCCAGCAGCCCGGACACAGGTCTAGAGACCCAGTACTTC.

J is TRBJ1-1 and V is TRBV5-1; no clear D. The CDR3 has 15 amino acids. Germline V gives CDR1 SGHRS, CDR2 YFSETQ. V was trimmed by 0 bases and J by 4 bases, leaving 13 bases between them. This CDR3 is CASSLGAADGTEAFF. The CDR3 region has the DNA TGCGCCAGCAGCTTGGGGGCAGCGGACGGCACTGAAGCTTTCTTT.

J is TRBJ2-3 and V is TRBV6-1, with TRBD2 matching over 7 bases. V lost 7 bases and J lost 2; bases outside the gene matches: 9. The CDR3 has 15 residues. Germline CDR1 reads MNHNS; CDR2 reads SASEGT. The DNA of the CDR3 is TGTGCCAGCAAGGGGTGGGGGGGTAACACAGATACGCAGTATTTT. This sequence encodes CASKGWGGNTDTQYF.

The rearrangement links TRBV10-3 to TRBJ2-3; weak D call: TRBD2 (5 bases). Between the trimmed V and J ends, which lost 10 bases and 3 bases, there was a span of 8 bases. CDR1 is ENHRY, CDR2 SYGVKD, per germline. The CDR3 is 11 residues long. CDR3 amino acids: CATEGTDTQYF. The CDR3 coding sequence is TGTGCCACCGAGGGAACAGATACGCAGTATTTT.

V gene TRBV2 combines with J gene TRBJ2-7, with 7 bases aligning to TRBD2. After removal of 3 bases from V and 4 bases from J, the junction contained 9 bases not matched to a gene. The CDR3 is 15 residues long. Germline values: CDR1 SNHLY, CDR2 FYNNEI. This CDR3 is CASSEAGVKRYEQYF. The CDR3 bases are TGTGCCAGCAGTGAGGCGGGGGTAAAGCGGTACGAGCAGTACTTC.

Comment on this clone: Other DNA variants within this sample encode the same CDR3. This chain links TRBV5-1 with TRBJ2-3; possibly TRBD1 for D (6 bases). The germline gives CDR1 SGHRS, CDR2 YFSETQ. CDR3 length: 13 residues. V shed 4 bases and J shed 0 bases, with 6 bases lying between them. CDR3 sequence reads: CASSRGSTDTQYF. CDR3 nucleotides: TGCGCCAGCAGCAGGGGGAGCACAGATACGCAGTATTTT.

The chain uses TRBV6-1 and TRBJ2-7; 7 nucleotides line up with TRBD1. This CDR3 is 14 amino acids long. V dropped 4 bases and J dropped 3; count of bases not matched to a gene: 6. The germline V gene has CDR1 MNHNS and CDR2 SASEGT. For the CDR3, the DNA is TGTGCCAGCAGTGCTTCCACAGGGGACTACGAGCAGTACTTC. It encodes CASSASTGDYEQYF.

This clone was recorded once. This CDR3 reads CASSFGQATYEQYF. As DNA, the CDR3 is TGTGCCAGCAGTTTCGGCCAGGCCACCTACGAGCAGTACTTC. The chain employs TRBV27 and TRBJ2-7; no firm D call. This CDR3 is built from 14 residues. V dropped 3 bases and J dropped 2 bases, with 11 bases sitting between them. Looked up from germline, CDR1 is MNHEY and CDR2 is SMNVEV (reference sequence).

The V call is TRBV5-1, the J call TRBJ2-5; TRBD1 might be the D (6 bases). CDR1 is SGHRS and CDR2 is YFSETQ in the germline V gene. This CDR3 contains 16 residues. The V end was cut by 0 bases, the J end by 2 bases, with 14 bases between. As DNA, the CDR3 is TGCGCCAGCAGCTTGGAGGTCTGGGGGCAGCAAGAGACCCAGTACTTC. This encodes CASSLEVWGQQETQYF.

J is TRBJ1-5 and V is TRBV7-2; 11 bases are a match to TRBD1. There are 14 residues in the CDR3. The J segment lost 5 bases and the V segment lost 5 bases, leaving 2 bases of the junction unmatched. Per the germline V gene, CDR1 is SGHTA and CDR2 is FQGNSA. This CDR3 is CASSLGQGDQPQHF. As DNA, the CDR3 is TGTGCCAGCAGCCTGGGACAGGGGGATCAGCCCCAGCATTTT.

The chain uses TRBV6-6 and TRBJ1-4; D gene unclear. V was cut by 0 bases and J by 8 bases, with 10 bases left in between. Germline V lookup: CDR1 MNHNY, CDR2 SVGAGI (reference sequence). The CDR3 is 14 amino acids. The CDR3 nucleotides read TGTGCCAGCAGTTACTCGATCCCCGAGGAAAAACTGTTTTTT. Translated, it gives CASSYSIPEEKLFF.

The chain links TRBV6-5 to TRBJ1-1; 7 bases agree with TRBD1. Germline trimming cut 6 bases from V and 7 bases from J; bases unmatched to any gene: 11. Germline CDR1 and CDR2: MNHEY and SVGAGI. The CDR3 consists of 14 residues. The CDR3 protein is CASRPNQQGREAFF. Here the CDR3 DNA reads TGTGCCAGCAGACCGAATCAACAGGGGCGTGAAGCTTTCTTT.

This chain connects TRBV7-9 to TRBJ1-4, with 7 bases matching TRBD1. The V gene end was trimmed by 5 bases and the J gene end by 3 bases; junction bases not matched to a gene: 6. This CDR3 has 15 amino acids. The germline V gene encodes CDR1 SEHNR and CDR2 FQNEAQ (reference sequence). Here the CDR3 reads CASSTRDSPNEKLFF. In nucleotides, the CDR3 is TGTGCCAGCAGCACCAGGGACAGTCCTAATGAAAAACTGTTTTTT.

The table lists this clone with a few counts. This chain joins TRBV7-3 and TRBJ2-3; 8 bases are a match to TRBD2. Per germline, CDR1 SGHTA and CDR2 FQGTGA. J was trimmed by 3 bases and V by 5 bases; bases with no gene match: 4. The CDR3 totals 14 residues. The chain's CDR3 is CASSPGTRTDTQYF. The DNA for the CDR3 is TGTGCCAGCAGCCCCGGGACTAGGACAGATACGCAGTATTTT.

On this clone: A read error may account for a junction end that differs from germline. The CDR3 coding sequence is TGTGCTAGCAGCTTGAGCCCCCAGGTGGGGGCTAACAATGAGCAGTTCTTC. Its protein is CASSLSPQVGANNEQFF. The rearrangement joins TRBV7-7 to TRBJ2-1, with a possible D match to TRBD1 (6 bases). Germline values: CDR1 SSHAT, CDR2 FNYEAQ (reference sequence). The length of the CDR3 is 17 residues.

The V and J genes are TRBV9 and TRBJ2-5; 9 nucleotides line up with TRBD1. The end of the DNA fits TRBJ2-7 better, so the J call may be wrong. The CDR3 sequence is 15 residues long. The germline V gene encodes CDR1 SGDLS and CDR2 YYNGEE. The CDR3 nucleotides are TGTGCCAGCAGCGTAGAATACAGGGGGCCCTACGAGCAGTACTTC. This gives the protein CASSVEYRGPYEQYF.

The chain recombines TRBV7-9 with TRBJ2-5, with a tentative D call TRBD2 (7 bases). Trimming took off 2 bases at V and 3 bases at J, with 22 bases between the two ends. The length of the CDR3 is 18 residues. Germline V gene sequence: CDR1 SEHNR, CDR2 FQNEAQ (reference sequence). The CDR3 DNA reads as TGTGCCAGCAGCTTAAAGGATGGGAGGGGGGGCCGGGAAGAGACCCAGTACTTC. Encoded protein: CASSLKDGRGGREETQYF. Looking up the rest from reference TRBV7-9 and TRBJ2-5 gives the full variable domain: DTGVSQNPRHKITKRGQNVTFRCDPISEHNRLYWYRQTLGQGPEFLTYFQNEAQLEKSRLLSDRFSAERPKGSFSTLEIQRTEQGDSAMYLCASSLKDGRGGREETQYFGPGTRLLVL.

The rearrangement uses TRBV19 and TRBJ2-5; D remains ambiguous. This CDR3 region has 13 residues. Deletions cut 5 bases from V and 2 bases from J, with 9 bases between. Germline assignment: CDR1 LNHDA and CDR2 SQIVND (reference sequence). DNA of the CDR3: TGTGCCAGTAGTCGAGACTTACAAGAGACCCAGTACTTC. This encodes CASSRDLQETQYF.

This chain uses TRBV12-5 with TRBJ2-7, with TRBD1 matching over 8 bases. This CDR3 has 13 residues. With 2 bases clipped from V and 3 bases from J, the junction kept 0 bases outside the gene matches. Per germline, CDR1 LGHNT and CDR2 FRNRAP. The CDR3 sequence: CASGLTGGYEQYF. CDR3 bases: TGTGCTAGTGGTTTGACAGGGGGCTACGAGCAGTACTTC. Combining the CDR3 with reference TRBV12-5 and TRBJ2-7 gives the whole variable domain DARVTQTPRHKVTEMGQEVTMRCQPILGHNTVFWYRQTMMQGLELLAYFRNRAPLDDSGMPKDRFSAEMPDATLATLKIQPSEPRDSAVYFCASGLTGGYEQYFGPGTRLTVT.

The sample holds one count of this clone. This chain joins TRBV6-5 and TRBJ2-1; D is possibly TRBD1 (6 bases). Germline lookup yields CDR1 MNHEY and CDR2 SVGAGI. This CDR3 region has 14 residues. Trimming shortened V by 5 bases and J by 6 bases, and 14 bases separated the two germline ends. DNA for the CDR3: TGTGCCAGCAGTGGTCTGAACAGGGCCAATGAGCAGTTCTTC. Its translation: CASSGLNRANEQFF.